This section outlines one TCR beta chain sequence together with its context. Its cognate antigen is unknown. TCRdb derives one entry per CDR3 protein from the 5' RACE reads, leaving out DNA. The ten top clones account for roughly 10%, within a sample of some 390,000 distinct CDR3 sequences. The CDR3 consists of 13 residues. The data originate from a study of T cells expressing NK-cell markers. Background on the study: It was sorted CD3+CD56-NKG2C+, CD3+CD56+NKG2C- and CD3+CD56+NKG2C+ T cells that provided the TCR beta repertoires. Seropositivity for HCMV was found in seven of the eight sequenced donors, with one seronegative. Findings and caveats of the study: Whether the expanded NKG2C+ T cell clones recognized HCMV remained unclear.

This chain uses TRBV12-3 or TRBV12-4 with TRBJ2-2; TCRdb outputs TRBD1, but without DNA this stays unchecked. Sequencing input: blood T cells: a sorted CD56 or NKG2C T cell subset, CD4+ or CD8+ T cells, or bulk PBMC T cells (not recorded which). The TCR sequence derives from a woman aged 45-65 years in good health. The CDR3 protein is CASSPLTGGELFF.